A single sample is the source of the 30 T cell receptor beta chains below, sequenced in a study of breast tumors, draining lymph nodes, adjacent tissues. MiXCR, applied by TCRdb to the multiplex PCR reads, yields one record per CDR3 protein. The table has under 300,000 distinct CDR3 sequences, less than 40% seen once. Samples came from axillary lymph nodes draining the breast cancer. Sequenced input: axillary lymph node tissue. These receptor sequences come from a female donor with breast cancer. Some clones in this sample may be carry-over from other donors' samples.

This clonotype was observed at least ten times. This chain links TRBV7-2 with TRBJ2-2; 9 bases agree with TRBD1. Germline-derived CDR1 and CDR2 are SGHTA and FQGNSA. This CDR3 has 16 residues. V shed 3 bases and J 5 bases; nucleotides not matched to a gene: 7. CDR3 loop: CASSFYRQGGTGELFF. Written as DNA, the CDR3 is TGTGCCAGCAGCTTCTACAGACAGGGGGGTACCGGGGAGCTGTTTTTT.

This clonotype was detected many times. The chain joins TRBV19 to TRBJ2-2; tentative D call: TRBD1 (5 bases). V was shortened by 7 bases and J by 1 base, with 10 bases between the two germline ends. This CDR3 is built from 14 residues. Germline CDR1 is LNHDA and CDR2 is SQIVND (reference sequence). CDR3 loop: CASNRQGNTGELFF. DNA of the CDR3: TGTGCCAGTAACAGGCAGGGGAACACCGGGGAGCTGTTTTTT.

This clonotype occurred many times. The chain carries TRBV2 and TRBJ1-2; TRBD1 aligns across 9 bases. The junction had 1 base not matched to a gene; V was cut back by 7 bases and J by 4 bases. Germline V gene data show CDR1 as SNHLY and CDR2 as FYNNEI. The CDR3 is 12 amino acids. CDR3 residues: CASKTGGYGYTF. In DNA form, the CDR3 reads TGTGCCAGCAAGACAGGGGGCTATGGCTACACCTTC. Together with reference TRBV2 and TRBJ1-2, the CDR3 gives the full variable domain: EPEVTQTPSHQVTQMGQEVILRCVPISNHLYFYWYRQILGQKVEFLVSFYNNEISEKSEIFDDQFSVERPDGSNFTLKIRSTKLEDSAMYFCASKTGGYGYTFGSGTRLTVV.

The CDR3: CASSMTGANTGEQYF. The CDR3 DNA follows: TGTGCCAGCAGCATGACAGGCGCGAACACCGGGGAGCAGTACTTC. The gene calls are TRBV7-3 and TRBJ2-7; D is possibly TRBD1 (6 bases). The CDR3 is made up of 15 amino acids. Trimming removed 5 bases at V and 7 bases at J, with 21 bases between. Germline V gene sequence: CDR1 SGHTA, CDR2 FQGTGA.

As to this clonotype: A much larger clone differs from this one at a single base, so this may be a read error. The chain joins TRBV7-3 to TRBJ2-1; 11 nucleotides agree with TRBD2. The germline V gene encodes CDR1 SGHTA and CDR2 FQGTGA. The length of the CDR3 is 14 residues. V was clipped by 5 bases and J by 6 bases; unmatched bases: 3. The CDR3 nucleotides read TGTGCCAGCAGCCCGACTAGCGGGACCAATGAGCAGTTCTTC. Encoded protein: CASSPTSGTNEQFF. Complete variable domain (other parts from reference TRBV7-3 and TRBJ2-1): GAGVSQTPSNKVTEKGKYVELRCDPISGHTALYWYRQSLGQGPEFLIYFQGTGAADDSGLPNDRFFAVRPEGSVSTLKIQRTERGDSAVYLCASSPTSGTNEQFFGPGTRLTVL.

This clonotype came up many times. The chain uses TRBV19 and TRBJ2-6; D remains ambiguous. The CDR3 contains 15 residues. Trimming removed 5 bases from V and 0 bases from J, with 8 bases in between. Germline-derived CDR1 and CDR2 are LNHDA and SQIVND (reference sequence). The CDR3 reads CASSSALSGANVLTF. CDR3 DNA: TGTGCCAGTAGTTCCGCCCTCTCTGGGGCCAACGTCCTGACTTTC.

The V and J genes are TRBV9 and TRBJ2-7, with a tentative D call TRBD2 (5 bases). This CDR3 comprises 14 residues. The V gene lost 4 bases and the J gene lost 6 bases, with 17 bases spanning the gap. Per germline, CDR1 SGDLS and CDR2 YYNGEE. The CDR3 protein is CASSLCGSVGEQYF. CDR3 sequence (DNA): TGTGCCAGCAGCCTATGTGGGAGCGTAGGCGAGCAGTACTTC.

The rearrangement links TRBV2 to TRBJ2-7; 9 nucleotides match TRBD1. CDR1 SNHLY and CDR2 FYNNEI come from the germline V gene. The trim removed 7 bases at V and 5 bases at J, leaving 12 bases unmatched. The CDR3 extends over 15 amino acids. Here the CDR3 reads CASKWMGQGKNEQYF. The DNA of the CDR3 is TGTGCCAGCAAGTGGATGGGACAGGGTAAGAACGAGCAGTACTTC.

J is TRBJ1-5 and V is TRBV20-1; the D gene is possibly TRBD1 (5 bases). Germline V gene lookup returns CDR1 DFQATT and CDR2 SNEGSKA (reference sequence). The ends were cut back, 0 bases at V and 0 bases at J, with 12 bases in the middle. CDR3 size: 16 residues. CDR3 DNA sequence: TGCAGTGCTAGAGAACCCGGGGGAGCTAGCAATCAGCCCCAGCATTTT. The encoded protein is CSAREPGGASNQPQHF.

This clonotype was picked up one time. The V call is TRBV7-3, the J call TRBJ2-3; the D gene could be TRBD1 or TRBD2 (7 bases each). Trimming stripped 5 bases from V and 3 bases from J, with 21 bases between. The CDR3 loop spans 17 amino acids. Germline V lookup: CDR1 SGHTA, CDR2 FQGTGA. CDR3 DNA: TGTGCCAGCAGCCCTGACAGGGCTGGGAGGGAGACAGATACGCAGTATTTT. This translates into CASSPDRAGRETDTQYF.

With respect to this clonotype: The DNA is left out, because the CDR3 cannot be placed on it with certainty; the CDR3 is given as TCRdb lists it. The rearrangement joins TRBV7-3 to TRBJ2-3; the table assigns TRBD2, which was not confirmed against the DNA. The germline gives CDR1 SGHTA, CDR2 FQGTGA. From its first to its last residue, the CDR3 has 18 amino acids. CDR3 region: CASSFYICSARTSETQYF.

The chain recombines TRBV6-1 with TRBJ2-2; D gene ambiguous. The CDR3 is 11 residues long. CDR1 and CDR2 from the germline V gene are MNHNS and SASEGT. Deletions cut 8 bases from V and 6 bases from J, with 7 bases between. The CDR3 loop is CASGTAGELFF. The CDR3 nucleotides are TGTGCCAGCGGTACGGCCGGGGAGCTGTTTTTT.

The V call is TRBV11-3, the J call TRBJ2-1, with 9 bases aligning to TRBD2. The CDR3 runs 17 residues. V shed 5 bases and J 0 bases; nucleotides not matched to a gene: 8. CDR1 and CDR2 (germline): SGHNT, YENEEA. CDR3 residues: CASSPNLAGSSYNEQFF. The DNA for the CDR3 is TGTGCCAGCAGCCCCAATCTAGCGGGGAGCTCCTACAATGAGCAGTTCTTC.

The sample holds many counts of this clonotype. CDR3 protein: CASSRGGGTFNEKLFF. The CDR3 DNA is TGCGCCAGCAGCCGAGGAGGAGGGACCTTTAATGAAAAACTGTTTTTT. The rearrangement uses TRBV4-1 and TRBJ1-4; D possibly corresponds to TRBD1 (5 bases). V was shortened by 4 bases and J by 4 bases, with 16 bases between the two germline ends. The CDR3 spans 16 residues. The germline CDR1 and CDR2 sequences are MGHRA and YSYEKL.

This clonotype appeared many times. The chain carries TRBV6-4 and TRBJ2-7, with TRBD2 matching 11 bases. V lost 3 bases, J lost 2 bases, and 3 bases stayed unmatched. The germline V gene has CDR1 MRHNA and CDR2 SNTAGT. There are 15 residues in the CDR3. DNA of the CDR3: TGTGCCAGCAGTGATGGACTAGCGGGTACCTACGAGCAGTACTTC. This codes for CASSDGLAGTYEQYF.

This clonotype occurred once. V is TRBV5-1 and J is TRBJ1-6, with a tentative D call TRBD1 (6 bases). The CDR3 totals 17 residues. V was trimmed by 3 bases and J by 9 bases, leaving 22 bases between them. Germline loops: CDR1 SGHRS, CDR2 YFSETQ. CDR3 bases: TGCGCCAGCAGCTCGGGGGGCCAGGCTCTAGATCGTTCACCCCTCCACTTT. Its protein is CASSSGGQALDRSPLHF.

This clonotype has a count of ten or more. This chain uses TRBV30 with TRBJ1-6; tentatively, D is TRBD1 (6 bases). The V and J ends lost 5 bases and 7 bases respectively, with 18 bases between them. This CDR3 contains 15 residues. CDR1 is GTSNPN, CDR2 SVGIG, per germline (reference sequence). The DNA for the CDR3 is TGTGCCTGGGGTAAACAGGGACTTGGAAATTCACCCCTCCACTTT. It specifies CAWGKQGLGNSPLHF.

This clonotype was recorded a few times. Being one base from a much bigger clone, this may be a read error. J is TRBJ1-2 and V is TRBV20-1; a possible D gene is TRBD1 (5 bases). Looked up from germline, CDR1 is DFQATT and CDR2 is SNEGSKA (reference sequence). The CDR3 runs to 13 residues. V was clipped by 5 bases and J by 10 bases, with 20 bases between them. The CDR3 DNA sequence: TGCAGTGCTGCCCTCGGGGGTTATCGGGCCTACACCTTC. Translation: CSAALGGYRAYTF.

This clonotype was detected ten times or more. CDR3 sequence (DNA): TGTGCCAGCAGTCAGGAAGGGGGCCCCTATTCACCCCTCCACTTT. It codes for CASSQEGGPYSPLHF. The chain is built from TRBV6-4 and TRBJ1-6; 7 bases fit TRBD1. J gave up 8 bases and V 5 bases, and 9 bases lay outside the gene matches. There are 15 residues in the CDR3. The germline V gene encodes CDR1 MRHNA and CDR2 SNTAGT.

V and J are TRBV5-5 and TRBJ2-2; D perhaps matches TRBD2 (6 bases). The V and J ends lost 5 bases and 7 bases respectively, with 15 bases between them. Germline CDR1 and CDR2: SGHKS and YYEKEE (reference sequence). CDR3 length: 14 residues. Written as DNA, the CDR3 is TGTGCCAGCAGGAGACTAGAATCGGGCGGGGAGCTGTTTTTT. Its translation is CASRRLESGGELFF.

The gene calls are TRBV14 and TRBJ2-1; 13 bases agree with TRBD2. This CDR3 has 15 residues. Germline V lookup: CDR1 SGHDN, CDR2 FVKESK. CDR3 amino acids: CARATGLAGYNEQFF. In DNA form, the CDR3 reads TGTGCTAGAGCTACGGGACTAGCGGGATACAATGAGCAGTTCTTC.

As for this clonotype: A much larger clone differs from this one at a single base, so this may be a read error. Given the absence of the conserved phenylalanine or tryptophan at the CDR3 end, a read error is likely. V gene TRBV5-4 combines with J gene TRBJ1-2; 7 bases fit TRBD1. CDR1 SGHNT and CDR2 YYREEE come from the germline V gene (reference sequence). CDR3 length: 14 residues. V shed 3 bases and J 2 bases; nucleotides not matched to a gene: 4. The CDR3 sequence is CASSSKTGNYGYTL. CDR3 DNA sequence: TGTGCCAGCAGCTCAAAGACAGGGAACTATGGCTACACCCTC.

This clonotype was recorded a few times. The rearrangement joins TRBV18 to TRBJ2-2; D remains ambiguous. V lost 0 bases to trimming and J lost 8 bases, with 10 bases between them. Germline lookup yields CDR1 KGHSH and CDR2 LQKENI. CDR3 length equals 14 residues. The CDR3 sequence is CASSPPGVSGELFF. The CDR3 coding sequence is TGTGCCAGCTCACCACCGGGTGTTTCTGGGGAGCTGTTTTTT.

The CDR3 coding sequence is TGTGCCAGCAGTTCGACAGGGGGCGGTGAAAAACTGTTTTTT. Protein sequence: CASSSTGGGEKLFF. The chain couples TRBV6-1 to TRBJ1-4, with 10 bases lining up with TRBD1. Germline values: CDR1 MNHNS, CDR2 SASEGT. The CDR3 spans 14 residues. V was pared by 5 bases and J by 7 bases, with 4 bases of the junction left unmatched.

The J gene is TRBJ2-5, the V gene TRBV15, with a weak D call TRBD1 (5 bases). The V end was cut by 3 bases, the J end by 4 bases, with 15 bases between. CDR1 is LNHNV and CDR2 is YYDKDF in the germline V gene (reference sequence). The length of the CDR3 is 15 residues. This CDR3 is CATSSQVAGIETQYF. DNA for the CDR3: TGTGCCACCAGCAGCCAAGTGGCAGGGATAGAGACCCAGTACTTC.

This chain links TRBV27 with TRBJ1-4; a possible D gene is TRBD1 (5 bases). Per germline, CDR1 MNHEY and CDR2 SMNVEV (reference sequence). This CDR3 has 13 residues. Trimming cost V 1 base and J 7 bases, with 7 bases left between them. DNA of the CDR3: TGTGCCAGCAGTTTATACAGGTCTGAAAAACTGTTTTTT. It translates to CASSLYRSEKLFF.

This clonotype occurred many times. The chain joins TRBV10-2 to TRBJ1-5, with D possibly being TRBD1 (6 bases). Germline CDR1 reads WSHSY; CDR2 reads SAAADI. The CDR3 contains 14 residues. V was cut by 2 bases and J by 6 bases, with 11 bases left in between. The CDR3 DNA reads TGCGCCAGCAGTGAGGGGGGGCTGGGTCAGCCCCAGCATTTT. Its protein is CASSEGGLGQPQHF.

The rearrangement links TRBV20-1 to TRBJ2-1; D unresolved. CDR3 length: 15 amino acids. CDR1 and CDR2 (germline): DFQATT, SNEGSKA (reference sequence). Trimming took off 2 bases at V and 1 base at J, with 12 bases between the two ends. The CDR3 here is CSARPRLPSYNEQFF. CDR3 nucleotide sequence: TGCAGTGCTAGACCCAGACTCCCTTCCTACAATGAGCAGTTCTTC.

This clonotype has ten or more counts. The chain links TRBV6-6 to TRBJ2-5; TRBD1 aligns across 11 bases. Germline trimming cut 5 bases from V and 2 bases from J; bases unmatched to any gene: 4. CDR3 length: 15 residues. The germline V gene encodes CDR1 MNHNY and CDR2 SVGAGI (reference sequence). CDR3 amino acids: CASSPRDRGQETQYF. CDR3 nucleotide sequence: TGTGCCAGCAGTCCCCGGGACAGGGGGCAAGAGACCCAGTACTTC.

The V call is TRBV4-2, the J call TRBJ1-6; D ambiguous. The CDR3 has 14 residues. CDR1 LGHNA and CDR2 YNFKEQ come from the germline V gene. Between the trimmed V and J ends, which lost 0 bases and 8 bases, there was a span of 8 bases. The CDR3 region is CASSQDLGDSPLHF. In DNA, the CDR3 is TGTGCCAGCAGCCAAGATCTTGGGGATTCACCCCTCCACTTT.